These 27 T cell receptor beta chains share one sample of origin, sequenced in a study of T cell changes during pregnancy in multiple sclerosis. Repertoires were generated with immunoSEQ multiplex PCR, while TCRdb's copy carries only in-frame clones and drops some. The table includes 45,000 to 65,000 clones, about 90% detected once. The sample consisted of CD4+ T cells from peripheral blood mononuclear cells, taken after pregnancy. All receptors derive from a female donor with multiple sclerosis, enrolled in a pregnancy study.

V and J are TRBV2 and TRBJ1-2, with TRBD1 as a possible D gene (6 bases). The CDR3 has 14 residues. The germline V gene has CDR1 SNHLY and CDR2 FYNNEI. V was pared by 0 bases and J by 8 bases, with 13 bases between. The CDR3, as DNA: TGTGCCAGCAGTGAAGCTAACAGGGCGGGCGGCTACACCTTC. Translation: CASSEANRAGGYTF.

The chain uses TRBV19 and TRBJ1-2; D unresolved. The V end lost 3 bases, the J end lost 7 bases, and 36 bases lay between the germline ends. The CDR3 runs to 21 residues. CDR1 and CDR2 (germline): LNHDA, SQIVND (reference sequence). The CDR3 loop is CASSIKPLGPSTAAFFGGYTF. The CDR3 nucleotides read TGTGCCAGTAGTATTAAACCTCTCGGTCCCTCGACCGCGGCGTTTTTCGGTGGCTACACCTTC.

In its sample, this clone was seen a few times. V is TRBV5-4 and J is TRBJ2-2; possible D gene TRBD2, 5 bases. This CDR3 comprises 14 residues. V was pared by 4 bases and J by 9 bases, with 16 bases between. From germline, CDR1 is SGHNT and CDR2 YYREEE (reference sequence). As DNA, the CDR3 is TGTGCCAGCAGCCCTGGACTCCCATCCCGGGAGCTGTTTTTT. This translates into CASSPGLPSRELFF.

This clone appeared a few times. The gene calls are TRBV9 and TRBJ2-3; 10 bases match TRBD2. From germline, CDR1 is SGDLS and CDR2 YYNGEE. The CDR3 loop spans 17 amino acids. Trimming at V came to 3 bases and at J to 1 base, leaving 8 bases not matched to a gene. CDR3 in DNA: TGTGCCAGCAGCGCTTTAGCGGGAGGAGGAGGCACAGATACGCAGTATTTT. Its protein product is CASSALAGGGGTDTQYF.

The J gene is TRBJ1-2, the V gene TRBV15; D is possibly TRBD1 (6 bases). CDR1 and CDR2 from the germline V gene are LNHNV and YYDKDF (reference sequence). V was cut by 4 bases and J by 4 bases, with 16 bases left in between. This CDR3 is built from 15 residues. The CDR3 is CATSTGQTLRYGYTF. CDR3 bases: TGTGCCACCAGCACAGGACAGACCCTCCGCTATGGCTACACCTTC. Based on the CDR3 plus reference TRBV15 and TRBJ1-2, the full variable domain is DAMVIQNPRYQVTQFGKPVTLSCSQTLNHNVMYWYQQKSSQAPKLLFHYYDKDFNNEADTPDNFQSRRPNTSFCFLDIRSPGLGDTAMYLCATSTGQTLRYGYTFGSGTRLTVV.

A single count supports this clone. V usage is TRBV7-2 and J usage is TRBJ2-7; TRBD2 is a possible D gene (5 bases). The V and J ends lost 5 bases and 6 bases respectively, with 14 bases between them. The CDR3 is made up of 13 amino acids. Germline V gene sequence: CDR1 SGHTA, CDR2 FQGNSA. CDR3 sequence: CASSPELEGEQYF. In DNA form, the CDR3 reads TGTGCCAGCAGCCCTGAGCTAGAGGGCGAGCAGTACTTC.

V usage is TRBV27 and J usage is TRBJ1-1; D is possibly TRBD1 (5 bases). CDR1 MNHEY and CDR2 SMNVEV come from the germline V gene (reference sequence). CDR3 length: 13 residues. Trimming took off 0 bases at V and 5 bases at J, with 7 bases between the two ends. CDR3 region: CASSLSGGTEAFF. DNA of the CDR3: TGTGCCAGCAGTTTATCGGGGGGTACTGAAGCTTTCTTT.

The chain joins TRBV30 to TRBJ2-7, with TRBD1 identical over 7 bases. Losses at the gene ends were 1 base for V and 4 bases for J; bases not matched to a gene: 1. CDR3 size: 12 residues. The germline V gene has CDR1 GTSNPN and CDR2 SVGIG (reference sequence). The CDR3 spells CAWSATGYEQYF. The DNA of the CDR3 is TGTGCCTGGAGTGCGACAGGGTACGAGCAGTACTTC.

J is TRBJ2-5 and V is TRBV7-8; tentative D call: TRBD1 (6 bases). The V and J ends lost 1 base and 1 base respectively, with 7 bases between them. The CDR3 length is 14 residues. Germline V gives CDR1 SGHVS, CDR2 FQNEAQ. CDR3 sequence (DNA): TGTGCCAGCAGCTTAGGGGGGCGCCAAGAGACCCAGTACTTC. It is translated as CASSLGGRQETQYF. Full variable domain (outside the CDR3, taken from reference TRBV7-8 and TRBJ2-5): GAGVSQSPRYKVAKRGQDVALRCDPISGHVSLFWYQQALGQGPEFLTYFQNEAQLDKSGLPSDRFFAERPEGSVSTLKIQRTQQEDSAVYLCASSLGGRQETQYFGPGTRLLVL.

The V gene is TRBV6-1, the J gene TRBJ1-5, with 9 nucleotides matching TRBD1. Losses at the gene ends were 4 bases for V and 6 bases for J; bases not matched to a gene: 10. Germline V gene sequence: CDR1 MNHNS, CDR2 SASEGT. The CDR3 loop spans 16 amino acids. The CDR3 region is CASSALTGGLSQPQHF. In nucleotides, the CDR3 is TGTGCCAGCAGTGCCCTGACAGGGGGGTTGAGTCAGCCCCAGCATTTT.

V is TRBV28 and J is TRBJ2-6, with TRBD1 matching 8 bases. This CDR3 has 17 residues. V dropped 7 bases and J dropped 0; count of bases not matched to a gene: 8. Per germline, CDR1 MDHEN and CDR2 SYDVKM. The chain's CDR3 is CASKDRDRSSGANVLTF. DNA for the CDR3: TGTGCCAGCAAGGACCGGGACAGGTCCTCTGGGGCCAACGTCCTGACTTTC.

The CDR3 loop reads CASSQDSRYEQYF. The DNA of the CDR3 is TGTGCCAGCAGTCAAGATAGTCGATACGAGCAGTACTTC. The V call is TRBV6-5, the J call TRBJ2-7, with no clear D. With 5 bases removed from V and 4 bases from J, the gap between germline ends came to 12 bases. Germline CDR1 reads MNHEY; CDR2 reads SVGAGI. This CDR3 comprises 13 residues.

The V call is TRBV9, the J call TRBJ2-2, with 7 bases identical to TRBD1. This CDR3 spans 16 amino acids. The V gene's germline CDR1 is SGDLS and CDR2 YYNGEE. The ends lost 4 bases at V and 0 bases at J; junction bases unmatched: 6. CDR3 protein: CASSRTGVPNTGELFF. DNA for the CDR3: TGTGCCAGCAGCCGGACAGGAGTCCCGAACACCGGGGAGCTGTTTTTT.

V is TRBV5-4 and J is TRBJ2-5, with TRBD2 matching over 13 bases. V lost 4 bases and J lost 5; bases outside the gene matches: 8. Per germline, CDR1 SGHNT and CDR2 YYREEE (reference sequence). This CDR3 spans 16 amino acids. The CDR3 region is CASSPSGLAGRETQYF. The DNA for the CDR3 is TGTGCCAGCAGCCCATCGGGACTAGCGGGAAGGGAGACCCAGTACTTC.

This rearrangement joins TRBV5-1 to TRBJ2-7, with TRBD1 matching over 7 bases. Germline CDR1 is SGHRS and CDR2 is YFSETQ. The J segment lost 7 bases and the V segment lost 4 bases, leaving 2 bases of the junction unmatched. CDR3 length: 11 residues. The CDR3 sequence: CASSPDREQYF. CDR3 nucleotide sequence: TGCGCCAGCAGCCCGGACAGGGAGCAGTACTTC.

CDR3 sequence: CASSYTITDLYGYTF. The CDR3 DNA reads TGTGCCAGTAGTTATACGATCACAGATCTCTATGGCTACACCTTC. The J gene is TRBJ1-2, the V gene TRBV19; no firm D call. Between the trimmed V and J ends, which lost 5 bases and 4 bases, there was a span of 17 bases. CDR1 is LNHDA and CDR2 is SQIVND in the germline V gene (reference sequence). The CDR3 has 15 amino acids.

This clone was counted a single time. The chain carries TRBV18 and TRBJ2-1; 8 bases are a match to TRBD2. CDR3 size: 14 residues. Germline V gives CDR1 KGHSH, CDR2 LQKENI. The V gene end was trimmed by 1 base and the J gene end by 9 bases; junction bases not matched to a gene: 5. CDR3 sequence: CASSPRALAAEQFF. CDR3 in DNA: TGTGCCAGCTCACCACGCGCACTAGCGGCTGAGCAGTTCTTC. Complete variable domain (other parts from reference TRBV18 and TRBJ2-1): NAGVMQNPRHLVRRRGQEARLRCSPMKGHSHVYWYRQLPEEGLKFMVYLQKENIIDESGMPKERFSAEFPKEGPSILRIQQVVRGDSAAYFCASSPRALAAEQFFGPGTRLTVL.

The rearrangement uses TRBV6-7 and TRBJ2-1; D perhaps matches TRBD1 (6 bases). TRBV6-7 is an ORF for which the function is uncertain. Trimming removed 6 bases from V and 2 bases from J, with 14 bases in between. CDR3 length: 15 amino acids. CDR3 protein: CASSRNRVPYNEQFF. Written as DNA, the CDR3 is TGTGCCAGCAGCCGTAACAGGGTTCCCTACAATGAGCAGTTCTTC.

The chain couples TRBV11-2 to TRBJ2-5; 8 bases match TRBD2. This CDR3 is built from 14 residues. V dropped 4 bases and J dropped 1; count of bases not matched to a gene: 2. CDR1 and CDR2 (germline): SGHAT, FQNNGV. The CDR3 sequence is CASSSSGRQETQYF. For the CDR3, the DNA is TGTGCCAGCAGCTCTAGCGGGCGCCAAGAGACCCAGTACTTC.

In DNA form, the CDR3 reads TGTGCCAGCAGCCGAGACTCTGGAAACACCATATATTTT. Translation gives CASSRDSGNTIYF. The V gene is TRBV9, the J gene TRBJ1-3; no definite D call. Germline CDR1 is SGDLS and CDR2 is YYNGEE. The CDR3 has 13 amino acids. V was pared by 4 bases and J by 0 bases, with 5 bases between.

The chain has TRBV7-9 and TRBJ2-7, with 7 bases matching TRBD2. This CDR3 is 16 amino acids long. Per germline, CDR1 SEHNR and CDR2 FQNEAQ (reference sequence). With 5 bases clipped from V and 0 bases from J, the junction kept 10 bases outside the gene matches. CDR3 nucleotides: TGTGCCAGCAGCCATTTGGCAGCGGGAAGCTCCTACGAGCAGTACTTC. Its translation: CASSHLAAGSSYEQYF.

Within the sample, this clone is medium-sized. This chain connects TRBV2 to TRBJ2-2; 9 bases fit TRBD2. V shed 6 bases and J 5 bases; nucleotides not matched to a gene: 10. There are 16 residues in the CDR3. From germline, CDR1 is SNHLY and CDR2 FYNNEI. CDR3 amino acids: CASRRGGTSRTGELFF. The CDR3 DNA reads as TGTGCCAGCAGGAGGGGGGGGACTAGCCGAACCGGGGAGCTGTTTTTT.

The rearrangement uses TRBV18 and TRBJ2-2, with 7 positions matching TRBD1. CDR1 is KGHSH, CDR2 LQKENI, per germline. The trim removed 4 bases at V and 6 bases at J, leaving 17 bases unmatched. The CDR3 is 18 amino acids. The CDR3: CASSQLRQGENYAGELFF. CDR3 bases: TGTGCCAGCTCACAACTCAGACAGGGCGAGAACTACGCCGGGGAGCTGTTTTTT.

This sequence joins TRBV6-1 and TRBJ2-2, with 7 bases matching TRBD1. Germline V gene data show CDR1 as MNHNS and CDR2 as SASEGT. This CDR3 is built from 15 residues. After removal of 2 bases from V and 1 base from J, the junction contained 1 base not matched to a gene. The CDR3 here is CASSEWTGNTGELFF. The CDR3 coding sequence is TGTGCCAGCAGTGAATGGACAGGGAACACCGGGGAGCTGTTTTTT.

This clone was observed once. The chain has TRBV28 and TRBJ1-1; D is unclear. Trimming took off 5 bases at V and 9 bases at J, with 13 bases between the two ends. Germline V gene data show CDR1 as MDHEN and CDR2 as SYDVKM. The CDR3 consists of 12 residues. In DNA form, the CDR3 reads TGTGCCAGCAGTCCTTTATTGACACAAGCTTTCTTT. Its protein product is CASSPLLTQAFF.

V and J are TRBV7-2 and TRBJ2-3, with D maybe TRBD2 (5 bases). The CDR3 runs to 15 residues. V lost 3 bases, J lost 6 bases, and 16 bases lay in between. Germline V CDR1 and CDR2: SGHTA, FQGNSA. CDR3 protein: CASSFETRHADTQYF. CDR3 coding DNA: TGTGCCAGCAGCTTCGAAACTAGGCATGCGGATACGCAGTATTTT.

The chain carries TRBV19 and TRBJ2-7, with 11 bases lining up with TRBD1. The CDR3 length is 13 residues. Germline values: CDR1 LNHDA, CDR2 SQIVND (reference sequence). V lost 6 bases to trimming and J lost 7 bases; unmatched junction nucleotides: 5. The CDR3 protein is CASSTGQGGEQYF. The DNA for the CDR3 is TGTGCCAGTAGCACGGGACAGGGGGGAGAGCAGTACTTC.